Listed below are T cell receptor beta chains from one sample, sequenced in a study of cytomegalovirus exposure and HLA in healthy donors. Sequencing was performed with immunoSEQ multiplex PCR; in TCRdb, only in-frame clones are kept and a portion is missing. Of roughly 77,000 clones detected, roughly two thirds appear once; the ten largest clones hold about 6.9%. Sequenced sample: PBMCs. These receptors all stem from a woman aged 50 to 60 in good health and CMV-seropositive. Both conserved end residues are part of each CDR3. The D gene is left open where the match is weak. Size tells how often a clone was seen (once, few, many) or the class of an expanded clone, and some rows leave it out.

J gene: TRBJ1-1
D gene: NA
V gene: TRBV19
clone size: NA
CDR3 protein: CASGWGQMNTEAFF
CDR3 DNA: TGTGCCAGTGGGTGGGGGCAAATGAACACTGAAGCTTTCTTT

J gene: TRBJ1-4
D gene: NA
V gene: TRBV7-6
clone size: NA
CDR3 protein: CASSLVEGREKLFF
CDR3 DNA: TGTGCCAGCAGCTTAGTGGAGGGACGGGAAAAACTGTTTTTT

J gene: TRBJ2-2
D gene: TRBD2
V gene: TRBV10-1
clone size: NA
CDR3 protein: CASSPLGPGGTRELFF
CDR3 DNA: TGCGCCAGCAGTCCCCTCGGGCCCGGGGGGACCAGGGAGCTGTTTTTT

J gene: TRBJ2-5
D gene: TRBD1
V gene: TRBV2
clone size: NA
CDR3 protein: CASRATGGETQYF
CDR3 DNA: TGTGCCAGCAGAGCCACAGGGGGGGAGACCCAGTACTTC

J gene: TRBJ2-1
D gene: TRBD2
V gene: TRBV9
clone size: NA
CDR3 protein: CASSLAGGFEQFF
CDR3 DNA: TGTGCCAGCAGCCTTGCGGGGGGCTTTGAGCAGTTCTTC

J gene: TRBJ2-3
D gene: TRBD2
V gene: TRBV30
clone size: NA
CDR3 protein: CAWSVIGGGDTQYF
CDR3 DNA: TGTGCCTGGAGTGTTATTGGGGGAGGGGATACGCAGTATTTT

J gene: TRBJ1-4
D gene: NA
V gene: TRBV5-1
clone size: NA
CDR3 protein: CASSLVGGEEEKLFF
CDR3 DNA: TGCGCCAGCAGCTTGGTTGGAGGGGAGGAAGAAAAACTGTTTTTT

J gene: TRBJ2-1
D gene: TRBD1
V gene: TRBV2
clone size: NA
CDR3 protein: CASTPGQGSFEQFF
CDR3 DNA: TGTGCCAGCACCCCGGGACAGGGGAGCTTCGAGCAGTTCTTC

J gene: TRBJ2-2
D gene: NA
V gene: TRBV6-1
clone size: few
CDR3 protein: CASSETGPTGELFF
CDR3 DNA: TGTGCCAGCAGTGAAACAGGGCCCACCGGGGAGCTGTTTTTT

J gene: TRBJ2-5
D gene: NA
V gene: TRBV27
clone size: NA
CDR3 protein: CASGGAAPQETQYF
CDR3 DNA: TGTGCCAGCGGAGGGGCGGCTCCTCAAGAGACCCAGTACTTC

J gene: TRBJ2-1
D gene: NA
V gene: TRBV7-3
clone size: NA
CDR3 protein: CASSSSRGNEQFF
CDR3 DNA: TGTGCCAGCAGCTCCAGCCGGGGGAATGAGCAGTTCTTC

J gene: TRBJ2-7
D gene: TRBD1
V gene: TRBV6-6
clone size: NA
CDR3 protein: CASSGDRPYEQYF
CDR3 DNA: TGTGCCAGCAGCGGGGACAGACCCTACGAGCAGTACTTC

J gene: TRBJ2-3
D gene: NA
V gene: TRBV7-9
clone size: NA
CDR3 protein: CSSSVNGGKDTQYF
CDR3 DNA: TGTTCCAGCAGCGTAAATGGGGGGAAGGATACGCAGTATTTT

J gene: TRBJ1-1
D gene: TRBD1
V gene: TRBV7-9
clone size: few
CDR3 protein: CASSLGQGDEAFF
CDR3 DNA: TGTGCCAGCAGCTTAGGACAGGGTGATGAAGCTTTCTTT

J gene: TRBJ2-1
D gene: NA
V gene: TRBV4-1
clone size: NA
CDR3 protein: CASSQDDRGMSYEQFF
CDR3 DNA: TGCGCCAGCAGCCAAGATGATAGGGGGATGAGCTATGAGCAGTTCTTC

J gene: TRBJ1-1
D gene: TRBD1
V gene: TRBV5-1
clone size: once
CDR3 protein: CASSYQGDTEAFF
CDR3 DNA: TGCGCCAGCAGCTATCAGGGGGACACTGAAGCTTTCTTT

J gene: TRBJ1-1
D gene: TRBD1
V gene: TRBV2
clone size: NA
CDR3 protein: CASSNSGTVNTEAFF
CDR3 DNA: TGTGCCAGCAGTAATTCCGGGACAGTGAACACTGAAGCTTTCTTT

J gene: TRBJ2-2
D gene: TRBD2
V gene: TRBV2
clone size: NA
CDR3 protein: CASLVFGGADTGELFF
CDR3 DNA: TGTGCCAGCCTCGTCTTCGGGGGGGCGGACACCGGGGAGCTGTTTTTT